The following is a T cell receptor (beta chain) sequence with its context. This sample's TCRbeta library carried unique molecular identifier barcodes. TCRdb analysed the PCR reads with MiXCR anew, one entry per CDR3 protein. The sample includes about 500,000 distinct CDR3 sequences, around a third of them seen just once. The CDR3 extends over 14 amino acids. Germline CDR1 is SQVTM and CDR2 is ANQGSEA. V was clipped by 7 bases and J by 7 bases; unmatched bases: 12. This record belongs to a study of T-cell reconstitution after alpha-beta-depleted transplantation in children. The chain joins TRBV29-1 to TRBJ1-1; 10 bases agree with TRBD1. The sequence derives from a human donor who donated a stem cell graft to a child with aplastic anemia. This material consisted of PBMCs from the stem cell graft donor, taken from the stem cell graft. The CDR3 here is CSARSTGGPGEAFF. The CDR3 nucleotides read TGCAGCGCCCGATCGACAGGGGGCCCCGGTGAAGCTTTCTTT.